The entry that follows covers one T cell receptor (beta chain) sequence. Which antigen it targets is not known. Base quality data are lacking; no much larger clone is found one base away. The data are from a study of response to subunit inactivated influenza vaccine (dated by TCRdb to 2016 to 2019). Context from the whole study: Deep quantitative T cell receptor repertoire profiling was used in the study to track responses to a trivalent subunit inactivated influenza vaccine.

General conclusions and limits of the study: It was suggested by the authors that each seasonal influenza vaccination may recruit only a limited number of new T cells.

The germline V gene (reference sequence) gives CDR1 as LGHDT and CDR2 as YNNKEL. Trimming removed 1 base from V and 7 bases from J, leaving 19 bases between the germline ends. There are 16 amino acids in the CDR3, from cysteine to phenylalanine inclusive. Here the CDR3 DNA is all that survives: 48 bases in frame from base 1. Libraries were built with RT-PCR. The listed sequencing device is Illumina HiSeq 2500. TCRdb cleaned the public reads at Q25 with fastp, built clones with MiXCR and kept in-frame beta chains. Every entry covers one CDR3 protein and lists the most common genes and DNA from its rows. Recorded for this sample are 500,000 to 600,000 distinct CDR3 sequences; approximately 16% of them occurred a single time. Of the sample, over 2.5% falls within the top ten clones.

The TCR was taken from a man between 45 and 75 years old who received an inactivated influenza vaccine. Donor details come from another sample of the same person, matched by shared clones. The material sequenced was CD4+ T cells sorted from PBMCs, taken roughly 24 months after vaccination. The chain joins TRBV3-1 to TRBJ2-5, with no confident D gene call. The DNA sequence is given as TGTGCCAGCAGCCAAGTGAGATTAGCCCCCGTTGGGACCCAGTACTTC. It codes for CASSQVRLAPVGTQYF.